The text below deals with one T cell receptor (beta chain). Its antigen is unidentified. The sample comes from a study of OX40 agonist ivuxolimab in advanced cancers. Study-level information: As their treatment, patients were administered ivuxolimab, an agonistic anti-OX40 (CD134) antibody. Overall study findings and caveats: Dose levels from 0.1 to 3.0 mg/kg saw CD4+ and CD8+ blood T cells expand clonally by week 6.

The CDR3 extends over 14 amino acids. The germline V gene encodes CDR1 SNHLY and CDR2 FYNNEI. The V end lost 2 bases, the J end lost 9 bases, and 14 bases lay between the germline ends. Blood specimens came from baseline, cycle 4 day 1, and cycle 7 day 1. The table came from immunoSEQ multiplex PCR; TCRdb's copy has only in-frame clones and leaves some out. The table includes some 20,000 clones, more than 70% detected once. This sequence was found in an adult with an advanced solid tumor such as melanoma, head and neck, liver or kidney cancer. The sample in question was CD4+ or CD8+ T cells sorted from blood, obtained in a trial of the OX40 agonist ivuxolimab. The rearrangement joins TRBV2 to TRBJ1-5; no definite D call. The CDR3 loop reads CASSERGVGWPQHF. As DNA, the CDR3 is TGTGCCAGCAGTGAAAGAGGCGTGGGCTGGCCCCAGCATTTT.